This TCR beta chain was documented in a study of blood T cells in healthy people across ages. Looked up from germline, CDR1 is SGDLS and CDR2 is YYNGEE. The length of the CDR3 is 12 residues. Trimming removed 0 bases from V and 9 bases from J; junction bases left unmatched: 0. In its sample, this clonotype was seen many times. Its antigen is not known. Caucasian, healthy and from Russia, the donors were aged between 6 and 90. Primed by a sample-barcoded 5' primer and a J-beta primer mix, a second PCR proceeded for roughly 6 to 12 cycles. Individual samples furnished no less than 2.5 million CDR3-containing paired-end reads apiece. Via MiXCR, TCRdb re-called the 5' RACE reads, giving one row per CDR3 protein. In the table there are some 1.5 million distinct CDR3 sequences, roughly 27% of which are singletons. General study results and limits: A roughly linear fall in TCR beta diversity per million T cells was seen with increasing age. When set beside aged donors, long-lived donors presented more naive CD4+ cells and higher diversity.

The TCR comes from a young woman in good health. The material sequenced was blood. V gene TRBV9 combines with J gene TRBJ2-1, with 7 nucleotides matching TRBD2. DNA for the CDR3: TGTGCCAGCAGCGTAGGGGGGGGTGAGCAGTTCTTC. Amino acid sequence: CASSVGGGEQFF.